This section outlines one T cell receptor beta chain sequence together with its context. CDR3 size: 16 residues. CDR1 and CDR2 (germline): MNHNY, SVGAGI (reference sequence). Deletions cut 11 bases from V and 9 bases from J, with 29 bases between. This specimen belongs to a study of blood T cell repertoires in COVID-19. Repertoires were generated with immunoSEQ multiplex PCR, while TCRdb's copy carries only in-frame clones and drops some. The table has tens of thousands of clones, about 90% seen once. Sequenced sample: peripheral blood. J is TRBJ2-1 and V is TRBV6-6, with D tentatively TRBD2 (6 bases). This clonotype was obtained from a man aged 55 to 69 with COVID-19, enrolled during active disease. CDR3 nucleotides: TGTGCCGTCTCTACCGGGGGTTCTAAGTTTTTTAGTGAGCAGTTCTTC. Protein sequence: CAVSTGGSKFFSEQFF.